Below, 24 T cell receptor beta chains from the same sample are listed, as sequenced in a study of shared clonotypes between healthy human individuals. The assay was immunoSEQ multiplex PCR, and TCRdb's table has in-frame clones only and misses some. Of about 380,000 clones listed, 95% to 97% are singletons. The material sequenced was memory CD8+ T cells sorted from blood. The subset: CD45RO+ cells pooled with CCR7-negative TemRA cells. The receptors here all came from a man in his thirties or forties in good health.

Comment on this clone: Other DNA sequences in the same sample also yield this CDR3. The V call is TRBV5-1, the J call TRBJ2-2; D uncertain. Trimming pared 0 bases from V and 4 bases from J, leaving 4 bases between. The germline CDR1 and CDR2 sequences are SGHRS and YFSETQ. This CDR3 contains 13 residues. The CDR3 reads CASSLGVTGELFF. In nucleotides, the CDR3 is TGCGCCAGCAGCTTGGGGGTCACCGGGGAGCTGTTTTTT.

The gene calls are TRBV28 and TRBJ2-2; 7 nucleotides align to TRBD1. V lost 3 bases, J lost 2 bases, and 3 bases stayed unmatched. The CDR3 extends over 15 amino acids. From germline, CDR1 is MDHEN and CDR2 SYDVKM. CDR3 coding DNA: TGTGCCAGCAGTTTGTGGACAGGAAACACCGGGGAGCTGTTTTTT. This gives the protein CASSLWTGNTGELFF.

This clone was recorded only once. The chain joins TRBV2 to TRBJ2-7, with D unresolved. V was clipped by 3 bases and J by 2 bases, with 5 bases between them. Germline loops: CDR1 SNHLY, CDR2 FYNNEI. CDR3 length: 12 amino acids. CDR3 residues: CASSDSAYEQYF. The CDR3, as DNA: TGTGCCAGCAGTGATTCCGCCTACGAGCAGTACTTC.

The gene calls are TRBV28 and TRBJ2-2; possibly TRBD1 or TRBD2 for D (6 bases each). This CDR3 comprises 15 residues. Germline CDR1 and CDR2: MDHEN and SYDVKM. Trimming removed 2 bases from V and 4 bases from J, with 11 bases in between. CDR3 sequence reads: CASSLLRGLTGELFF. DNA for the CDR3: TGTGCCAGCAGTTTACTTCGGGGGCTCACCGGGGAGCTGTTTTTT.

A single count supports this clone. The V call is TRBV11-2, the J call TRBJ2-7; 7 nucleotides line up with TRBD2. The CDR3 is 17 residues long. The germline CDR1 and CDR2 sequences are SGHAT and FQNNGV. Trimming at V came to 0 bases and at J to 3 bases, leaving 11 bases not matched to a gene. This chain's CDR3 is CASSLDHYSGRLYEQYF. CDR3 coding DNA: TGTGCCAGCAGCTTAGATCATTATAGCGGGCGTCTCTACGAGCAGTACTTC.

The chain's CDR3 is CASSLTLADEQFF. The CDR3 bases are TGTGCCAGCAGCCTAACCTTAGCGGATGAGCAGTTCTTC. The rearrangement joins TRBV11-2 to TRBJ2-1, with D perhaps TRBD2 (6 bases). Per germline, CDR1 SGHAT and CDR2 FQNNGV. Trimming pared 5 bases from V and 8 bases from J, leaving 13 bases between. This CDR3 is built from 13 residues.

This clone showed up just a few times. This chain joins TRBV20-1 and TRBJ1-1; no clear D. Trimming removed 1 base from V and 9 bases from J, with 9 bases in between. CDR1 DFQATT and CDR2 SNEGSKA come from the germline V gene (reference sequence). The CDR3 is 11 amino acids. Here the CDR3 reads CSARAFGKAFF. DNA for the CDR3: TGCAGTGCTAGAGCTTTCGGAAAAGCTTTCTTT.

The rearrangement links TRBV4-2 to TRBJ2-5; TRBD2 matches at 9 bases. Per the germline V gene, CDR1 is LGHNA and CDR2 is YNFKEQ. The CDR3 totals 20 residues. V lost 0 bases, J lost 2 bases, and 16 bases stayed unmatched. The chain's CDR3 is CASSQERSPGTSSSQETQYF. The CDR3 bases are TGTGCCAGCAGCCAAGAAAGGAGCCCCGGGACTAGCTCCTCACAAGAGACCCAGTACTTC.

CDR3 nucleotides: TGTGCCAGTACCCCCCAAGGGAAAACCGGGGAGCTGTTTTTT. It encodes CASTPQGKTGELFF. The V and J genes are TRBV19 and TRBJ2-2; the D is unclear. The germline V gene has CDR1 LNHDA and CDR2 SQIVND (reference sequence). The V gene lost 7 bases and the J gene lost 5 bases, with 14 bases spanning the gap. CDR3 length equals 14 residues.

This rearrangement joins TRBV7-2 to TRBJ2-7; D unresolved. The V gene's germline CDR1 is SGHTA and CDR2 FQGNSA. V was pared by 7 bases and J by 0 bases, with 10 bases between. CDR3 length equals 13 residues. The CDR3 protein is CASTPPSSYEQYF. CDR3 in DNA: TGTGCCAGCACCCCCCCGAGCTCCTACGAGCAGTACTTC. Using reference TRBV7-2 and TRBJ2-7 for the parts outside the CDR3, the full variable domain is GAGVSQSPSNKVTEKGKDVELRCDPISGHTALYWYRQSLGQGLEFLIYFQGNSAPDKSGLPSDRFSAERTGGSVSTLTIQRTQQEDSAVYLCASTPPSSYEQYFGPGTRLTVT.

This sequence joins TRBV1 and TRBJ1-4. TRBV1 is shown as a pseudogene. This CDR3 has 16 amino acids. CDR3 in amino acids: CTSSQDEGPEREKLFF. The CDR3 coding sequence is TGCACCAGCAGCCAAGATGAAGGCCCCGAGAGGGAAAAACTGTTTTTT.

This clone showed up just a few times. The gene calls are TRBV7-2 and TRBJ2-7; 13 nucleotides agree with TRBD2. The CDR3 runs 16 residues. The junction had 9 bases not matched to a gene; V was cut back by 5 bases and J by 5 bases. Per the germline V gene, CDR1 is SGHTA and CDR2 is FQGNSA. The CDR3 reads CASSPRLAGGGHEQYF. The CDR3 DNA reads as TGTGCCAGCAGCCCGCGACTAGCGGGAGGAGGCCACGAGCAGTACTTC.

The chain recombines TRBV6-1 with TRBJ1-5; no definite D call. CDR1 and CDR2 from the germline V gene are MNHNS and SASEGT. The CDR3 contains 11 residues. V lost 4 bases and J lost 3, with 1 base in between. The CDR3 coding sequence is TGTGCCAGCAGTGTCAATCAGCCCCAGCATTTT. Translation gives CASSVNQPQHF.

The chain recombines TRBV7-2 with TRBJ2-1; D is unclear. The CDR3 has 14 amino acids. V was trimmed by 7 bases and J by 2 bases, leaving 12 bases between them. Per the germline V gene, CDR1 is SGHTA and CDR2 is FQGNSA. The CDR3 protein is CASTPDLTYNEQFF. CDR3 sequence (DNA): TGTGCCAGCACCCCAGATTTGACCTACAATGAGCAGTTCTTC.

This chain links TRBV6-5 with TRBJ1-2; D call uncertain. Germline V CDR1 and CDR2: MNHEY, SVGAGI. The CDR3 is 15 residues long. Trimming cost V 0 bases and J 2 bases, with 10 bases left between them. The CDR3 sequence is CASSYSRLANYGYTF. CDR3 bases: TGTGCCAGCAGTTACTCGAGGCTAGCGAACTATGGCTACACCTTC.

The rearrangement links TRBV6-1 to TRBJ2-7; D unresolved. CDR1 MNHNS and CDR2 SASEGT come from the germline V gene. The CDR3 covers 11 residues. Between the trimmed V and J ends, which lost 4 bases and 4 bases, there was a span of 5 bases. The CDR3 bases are TGTGCCAGCAGTGCGTGGTACGAGCAGTACTTC. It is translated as CASSAWYEQYF.

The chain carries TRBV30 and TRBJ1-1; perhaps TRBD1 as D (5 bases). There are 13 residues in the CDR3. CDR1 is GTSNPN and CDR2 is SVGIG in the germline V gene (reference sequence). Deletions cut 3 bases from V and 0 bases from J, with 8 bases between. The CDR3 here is CAWRLGVNTEAFF. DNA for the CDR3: TGTGCCTGGAGATTAGGGGTGAACACTGAAGCTTTCTTT.

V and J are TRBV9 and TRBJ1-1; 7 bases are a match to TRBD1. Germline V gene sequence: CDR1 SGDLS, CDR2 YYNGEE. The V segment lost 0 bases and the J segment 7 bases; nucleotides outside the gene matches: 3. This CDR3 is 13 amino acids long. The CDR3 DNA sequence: TGTGCCAGCAGCGTAGGACGGGACAGTGAAGCTTTCTTT. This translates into CASSVGRDSEAFF.

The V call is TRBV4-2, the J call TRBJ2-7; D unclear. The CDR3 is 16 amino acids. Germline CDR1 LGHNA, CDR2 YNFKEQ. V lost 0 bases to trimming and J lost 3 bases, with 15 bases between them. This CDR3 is CASSQEVIAPYYEQYF. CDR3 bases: TGTGCCAGCAGCCAAGAAGTGATAGCTCCTTACTACGAGCAGTACTTC.

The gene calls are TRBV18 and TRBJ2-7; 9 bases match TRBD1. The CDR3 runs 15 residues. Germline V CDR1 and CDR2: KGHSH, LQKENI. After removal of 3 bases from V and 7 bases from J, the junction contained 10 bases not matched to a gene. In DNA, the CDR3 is TGTGCCAGCTCACCGGGGACAGGGTTTCTGCGGGAGCAGTACTTC. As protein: CASSPGTGFLREQYF.

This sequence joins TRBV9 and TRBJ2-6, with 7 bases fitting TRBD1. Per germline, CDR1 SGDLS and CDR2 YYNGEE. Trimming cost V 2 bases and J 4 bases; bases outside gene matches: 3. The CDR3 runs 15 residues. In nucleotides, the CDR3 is TGTGCCAGCAGCGTCGACAGGGTAGGGGCCAACGTCCTGACTTTC. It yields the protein CASSVDRVGANVLTF. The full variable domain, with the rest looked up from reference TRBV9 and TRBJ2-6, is DSGVTQTPKHLITATGQRVTLRCSPRSGDLSVYWYQQSLDQGLQFLIQYYNGEERAKGNILERFSAQQFPDLHSELNLSSLELGDSALYFCASSVDRVGANVLTFGAGSRLTVL.

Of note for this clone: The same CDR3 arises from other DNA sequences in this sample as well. This CDR3 reads CASSPGLGETQYF. Written as DNA, the CDR3 is TGTGCCAGCTCACCGGGACTAGGAGAGACCCAGTACTTC. The chain couples TRBV18 to TRBJ2-5; 8 nucleotides line up with TRBD2. The CDR3 runs to 13 residues. Germline V gives CDR1 KGHSH, CDR2 LQKENI. With V trimmed by 3 bases and J by 4 bases, 1 base remained unmatched. Combining the CDR3 with reference TRBV18 and TRBJ2-5 gives the whole variable domain NAGVMQNPRHLVRRRGQEARLRCSPMKGHSHVYWYRQLPEEGLKFMVYLQKENIIDESGMPKERFSAEFPKEGPSILRIQQVVRGDSAAYFCASSPGLGETQYFGPGTRLLVL.

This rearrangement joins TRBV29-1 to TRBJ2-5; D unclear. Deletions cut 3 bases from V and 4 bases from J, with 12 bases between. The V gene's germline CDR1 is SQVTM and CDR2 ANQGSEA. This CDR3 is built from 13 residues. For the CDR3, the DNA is TGCAGCGTTGAGACATTTACCAGAGAGACCCAGTACTTC. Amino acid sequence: CSVETFTRETQYF.

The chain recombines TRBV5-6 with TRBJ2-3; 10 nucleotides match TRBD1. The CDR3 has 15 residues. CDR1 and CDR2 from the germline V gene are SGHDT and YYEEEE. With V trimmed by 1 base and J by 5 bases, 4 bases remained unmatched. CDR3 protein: CASSLWDRGGDTQYF. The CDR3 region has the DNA TGTGCCAGCAGCTTGTGGGACAGGGGTGGAGATACGCAGTATTTT.